This entry lists 22 T cell receptor beta chains sequenced from one sample in a study of post-analysis software for immune sequencing data. What these receptors recognize is not known. Notes on the study in general: Included in a set of roughly five TRBV segments more frequent in patients than controls were TRBV5-6, TRBV5-1 and TRBV20-1.

Incorporated into the TCR beta cDNA libraries were unique molecular identifiers, which served to reduce PCR and sequencing biases. TCRdb itself ran the PCR reads through MiXCR, one entry per CDR3 protein. The sample shows 500,000 to 600,000 distinct CDR3 sequences, 44% of them seen only once. Sequences were obtained from blood. The receptors were gathered from a girl aged 10 to 17 with multiple sclerosis.

This clonotype was recorded a few times. This rearrangement joins TRBV20-1 to TRBJ2-5; 9 positions match TRBD1. The germline gives CDR1 DFQATT, CDR2 SNEGSKA (reference sequence). This CDR3 has 14 amino acids. V was clipped by 5 bases and J by 6 bases; unmatched bases: 10. DNA for the CDR3: TGCAGTGCTCGCTTACAGGGGGCCTTGAAGACCCAGTACTTC. Its protein product is CSARLQGALKTQYF.

This clonotype was found a few times. The rearrangement joins TRBV29-1 to TRBJ2-1; 7 bases agree with TRBD1. Germline CDR1 reads SQVTM; CDR2 reads ANQGSEA. V shed 4 bases, J shed 0 bases, and the junction held 3 bases outside the gene matches. The CDR3 has 14 residues. CDR3 amino acids: CSVGGQSSYNEQFF. The CDR3 coding sequence is TGCAGCGTTGGGGGACAGAGCTCCTACAATGAGCAGTTCTTC.

The V gene is TRBV29-1, the J gene TRBJ2-4; D perhaps matches TRBD2 (5 bases). The assigned J gene may be wrong: the sequence end matches TRBJ2-7 better. Germline V gives CDR1 SQVTM, CDR2 ANQGSEA. The CDR3 runs to 14 residues. The CDR3 reads CSVTQLEGRNEQYF. The DNA for the CDR3 is TGCAGCGTTACACAGCTCGAGGGCCGAAACGAGCAGTACTTC.

This clonotype was observed a few times. The V and J genes are TRBV20-1 and TRBJ2-2; 10 bases are a match to TRBD1. Germline V CDR1 and CDR2: DFQATT, SNEGSKA (reference sequence). This CDR3 has 15 amino acids. V shed 3 bases and J 5 bases; nucleotides not matched to a gene: 6. The CDR3 reads CSASPDRGPTGELFF. The CDR3 region has the DNA TGCAGTGCTAGCCCCGACAGGGGGCCGACCGGGGAGCTGTTTTTT.

This clonotype was seen a few times. The genes are TRBV20-1 and TRBJ2-1; D unresolved. In germline, CDR1 is DFQATT, CDR2 SNEGSKA (reference sequence). V was trimmed by 2 bases and J by 9 bases, leaving 20 bases between them. This CDR3 spans 15 amino acids. CDR3 region: CSARTPLSDTGEQFF. DNA of the CDR3: TGCAGTGCTAGAACTCCACTCTCTGACACGGGTGAGCAGTTCTTC.

This clonotype turned up a few times. The chain combines TRBV12-3 or TRBV12-4 with TRBJ2-1; D gene unclear. V lost 7 bases and J lost 0, with 7 bases in between. This CDR3 contains 13 residues. The CDR3 coding sequence is TGTGCCAGCACGCTGAGCTCCTACAATGAGCAGTTCTTC. Its protein product is CASTLSSYNEQFF.

V is TRBV7-6 and J is TRBJ2-1; 11 bases fit TRBD2. In germline, CDR1 is SGHVS, CDR2 FNYEAQ. There are 20 residues in the CDR3. After removal of 5 bases from V and 3 bases from J, the junction contained 18 bases not matched to a gene. CDR3 sequence: CASSAYSPGLAEALYNEQFF. DNA for the CDR3: TGTGCCAGCAGCGCCTATTCACCGGGACTAGCGGAGGCTCTCTACAATGAGCAGTTCTTC.

This sequence joins TRBV2 and TRBJ2-6; D gene ambiguous. Germline values: CDR1 SNHLY, CDR2 FYNNEI. The CDR3 is 14 amino acids. The V end was cut by 0 bases, the J end by 4 bases, with 4 bases between. Here the CDR3 reads CASSEAEGANVLTF. In nucleotides, the CDR3 is TGTGCCAGCAGTGAAGCGGAGGGGGCCAACGTCCTGACTTTC.

The chain has TRBV11-1 and TRBJ2-1; D is possibly TRBD1 (5 bases). This CDR3 is built from 17 residues. V lost 0 bases and J lost 0, with 12 bases in between. Germline V gives CDR1 SGHAT, CDR2 FQDESV (reference sequence). CDR3 DNA sequence: TGTGCCAGCAGCTTAGCGCCGAGCAGGGTCTCCTACAATGAGCAGTTCTTC. Amino acids: CASSLAPSRVSYNEQFF.

The chain recombines TRBV5-1 with TRBJ2-2, with D possibly TRBD1 on 5 matching bases. The CDR3 extends over 13 amino acids. The V gene's germline CDR1 is SGHRS and CDR2 YFSETQ. Trimming took 7 bases from V and 5 from J, leaving 12 bases between them. CDR3 in amino acids: CASGDSATGELFF. The DNA of the CDR3 is TGCGCCAGCGGAGACAGTGCTACCGGGGAGCTGTTTTTT. Complete variable domain (other parts from reference TRBV5-1 and TRBJ2-2): KAGVTQTPRYLIKTRGQQVTLSCSPISGHRSVSWYQQTPGQGLQFLFEYFSETQRNKGNFPGRFSGRQFSNSRSEMNVSTLELGDSALYLCASGDSATGELFFGEGSRLTVL.

This clonotype was recorded a few times. The chain recombines TRBV6-5 with TRBJ2-1, with D perhaps matching TRBD1 (5 bases). Germline CDR1 reads MNHEY; CDR2 reads SVGAGI. The CDR3 contains 13 residues. Trimming removed 6 bases from V and 4 bases from J, with 10 bases in between. In DNA, the CDR3 is TGTGCCAGCAGGGGGCTAAGTTACAATGAGCAGTTCTTC. Residues: CASRGLSYNEQFF.

This chain connects TRBV14 to TRBJ1-2, with a weak D call TRBD1 (6 bases). Germline CDR1 is SGHDN and CDR2 is FVKESK. Trimming shortened V by 1 base and J by 6 bases, and 18 bases separated the two germline ends. This CDR3 contains 16 residues. CDR3 nucleotide sequence: TGTGCCAGCAGCCAAGCTCGAACAGGGTTTACGGATGGCTACACCTTC. Translating it yields CASSQARTGFTDGYTF.

The chain recombines TRBV12-3 or TRBV12-4 with TRBJ1-5; D gene ambiguous. V lost 3 bases and J 0 bases, leaving 18 bases between the germline ends. CDR3 size: 18 residues. The DNA of the CDR3 is TGTGCCAGCAGTTTGGCGGTGACCGACACTTATAGCAATCAGCCCCAGCATTTT. This codes for CASSLAVTDTYSNQPQHF.

The chain has TRBV29-1 and TRBJ2-1; 11 bases are a match to TRBD2. CDR1 is SQVTM and CDR2 is ANQGSEA in the germline V gene. J was trimmed by 3 bases and V by 7 bases; bases with no gene match: 2. The CDR3 runs 13 residues. The CDR3 spells CSATSGDYNEQFF. The CDR3, as DNA: TGCAGCGCGACTAGCGGGGACTACAATGAGCAGTTCTTC.

Points on this clonotype: One end of the junction varies from germline; a read error may be responsible. This chain connects TRBV12-3 or TRBV12-4 to TRBJ2-7; D is unresolved. This CDR3 has 14 residues. Here the CDR3 DNA reads TGTGCCGGCAGCCCCCCGCAGGAACTCTACGAGCAGTACTTC. Translating it yields CAGSPPQELYEQYF.

The rearrangement joins TRBV27 to TRBJ2-1, with D perhaps assigned TRBD1 or TRBD2 (5 bases each). Germline V lookup: CDR1 MNHEY, CDR2 SMNVEV (reference sequence). The CDR3 sequence is 16 residues long. Trimming removed 5 bases at V and 0 bases at J, with 14 bases between. The CDR3 DNA reads as TGTGCCAGCAGTGACCGGGACCCGAGCTCCTACAATGAGCAGTTCTTC. Encoded protein: CASSDRDPSSYNEQFF.

This clonotype has just one count. The chain couples TRBV30 to TRBJ1-1; D gene uncertain. Germline V gives CDR1 GTSNPN, CDR2 SVGIG (reference sequence). The V end was cut by 0 bases, the J end by 2 bases, with 7 bases between. The CDR3 is made up of 13 amino acids. CDR3 residues: CAWSVQINTEAFF. DNA for the CDR3: TGTGCCTGGAGTGTACAGATCAACACTGAAGCTTTCTTT. Looking up the rest from reference TRBV30 and TRBJ1-1 gives the full variable domain: SQTIHQWPATLVQPVGSPLSLECTVEGTSNPNLYWYRQAAGRGLQLLFYSVGIGQISSEVPQNLSASRPQDRQFILSSKKLLLSDSGFYLCAWSVQINTEAFFGQGTRLTVV.

This clonotype showed up just a few times. The chain couples TRBV7-6 to TRBJ1-2; 9 bases fit TRBD1. Trimming cost V 1 base and J 4 bases; bases outside gene matches: 1. Germline V CDR1 and CDR2: SGHVS, FNYEAQ. The CDR3 runs to 14 residues. The CDR3 loop is CASSLGTGAYGYTF. The CDR3 bases are TGTGCCAGCAGCTTAGGGACAGGGGCCTATGGCTACACCTTC.

The chain couples TRBV5-1 to TRBJ2-5; no clear D gene. This CDR3 has 18 residues. Germline V gene lookup returns CDR1 SGHRS and CDR2 YFSETQ. V was pared by 3 bases and J by 5 bases, with 26 bases between. CDR3 DNA sequence: TGCGCCAGCAGCTCCTCAGTAGGAGCAGGTAGCCCGAGGGAGACCCAGTACTTC. Its translation: CASSSSVGAGSPRETQYF.

This clonotype showed up just a few times. The CDR3 bases are TGTGCCAGCAGCGCCCGGTTGGATGGGGCCAACGTCCTGACTTTC. Translating gives CASSARLDGANVLTF. This chain uses TRBV6-5 with TRBJ2-6; D call uncertain. With 6 bases removed from V and 3 bases from J, the gap between germline ends came to 12 bases. Germline values: CDR1 MNHEY, CDR2 SVGAGI. The CDR3 runs 15 residues.

The genes are TRBV20-1 and TRBJ2-5, with TRBD2 identical over 10 bases. The J segment lost 3 bases and the V segment lost 6 bases, leaving 4 bases of the junction unmatched. Germline values: CDR1 DFQATT, CDR2 SNEGSKA (reference sequence). This CDR3 spans 13 amino acids. CDR3 DNA sequence: TGCAGTGCCACTAGCGGGATGGAAGAGACCCAGTACTTC. Residues: CSATSGMEETQYF.

V is TRBV12-3 or TRBV12-4 and J is TRBJ1-5, with D perhaps TRBD1 (6 bases). V lost 6 bases to trimming and J lost 4 bases, with 16 bases between them. CDR3 length: 15 residues. The CDR3: CASRLTGTSNQPQHF. CDR3 nucleotides: TGTGCCAGCAGACTGACCGGGACATCGAATCAGCCCCAGCATTTT.